The present T cell receptor beta chain was sequenced within a study of blood T cell repertoires in COVID-19 (dated by TCRdb to 2020 to 2021). Turning to the overall study: Collaborator samples came from the United States, Italy and Spain and covered acute and convalescent phases of COVID-19. The prospective study material was composed of cDNA or gDNA derived from T cells, B-cell-depleted T cells, or PBMCs. Deeply sampled blood TCRbeta repertoires from subjects exposed to, actively infected with, or recovered from COVID-19 were included in the dataset. The repertoires were released in a freely available public database meant as a resource for research on the immune response to SARS-CoV-2. Samples were obtained from the ongoing ImmuneRACE study (first 160 participants) and from 1,200 or so subjects provided by 6 global collaborators. Sample metadata almost always included a de-identified subject ID, COVID-19 status, age in years and sex. Where available, HLA class I and class II types were obtained from metadata supplied by the sample provider rather than from assay-based typing.

Whole blood was collected in K2EDTA tubes by collaborating institutions according to the institutions' own protocols. Collaborator samples were shipped for TCRbeta analysis as frozen whole blood, isolated PBMCs, or DNA extracted from either sample type. TCRbeta CDR3 regions were amplified from genomic DNA using the immunoSEQ Assay, a bias-controlled multiplex PCR. The original pipeline was this. Nucleated cell counts per sample were estimated from amplification of reference gene primers within the assay. Sequence reads were collapsed and filtered to measure the absolute abundance of every unique TCRbeta CDR3 rearrangement. For each sample, productive Simpson clonality was calculated as the square root of Simpson's diversity index across productive rearrangements. TCRdb re-hosts the immuneACCESS table, in-frame sequences only. Its copies lack some clones; in the studies checked, an unresolved V gene accounts for under half of them, and the cause for the rest is not known. The DNA gave D and trimming, while V, J and clone size come from that table. The sample table records about 220,000 clones; approximately 86% of these occur just once. The ten top clones hold 3.6% of the sample.

Regarding this clone: No cognate antigen has been identified for it. One base away there is no much larger clone; base qualities are not given.

The CDR3, from cysteine to phenylalanine, totals 17 residues. CDR3 DNA only is kept here, 51 bases in frame from base 1. From V the trimming removes 1 base and from J it removes 9 bases, while the gene matches leave 12 bases of the junction unaccounted for. Taken from the germline V gene, the CDR1 and CDR2 loops are SGHTA and FQGTGA. Overall study outcomes, separate from this receptor: Clinical and demographic metadata were provided uncurated, with the amount varying by source and participant.

The sample taken for sequencing was peripheral blood. The clonotype comes from a woman over 75 with acute or convalescent COVID-19. The rearrangement combines TRBV7-3 with TRBJ2-7, with 13 middle bases fitting TRBD2. The CDR3 loop reads CASSLRARTSGGPRQYF. At the DNA level, the sequence is TGTGCCAGCAGCTTAAGGGCCCGGACTAGCGGGGGCCCCCGGCAGTACTTC.